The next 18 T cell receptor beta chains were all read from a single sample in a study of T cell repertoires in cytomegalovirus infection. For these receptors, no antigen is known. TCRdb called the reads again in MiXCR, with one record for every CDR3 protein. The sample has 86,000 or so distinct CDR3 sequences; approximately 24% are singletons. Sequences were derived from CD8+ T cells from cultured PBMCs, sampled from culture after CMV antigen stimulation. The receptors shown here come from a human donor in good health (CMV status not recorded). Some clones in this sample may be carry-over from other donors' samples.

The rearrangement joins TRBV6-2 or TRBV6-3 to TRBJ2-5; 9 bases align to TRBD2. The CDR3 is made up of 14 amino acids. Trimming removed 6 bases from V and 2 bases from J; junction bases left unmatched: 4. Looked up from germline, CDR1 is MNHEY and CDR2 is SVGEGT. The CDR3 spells CASSPSGGQETQYF. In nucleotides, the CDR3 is TGTGCCAGCAGCCCGAGCGGGGGGCAAGAGACCCAGTACTTC.

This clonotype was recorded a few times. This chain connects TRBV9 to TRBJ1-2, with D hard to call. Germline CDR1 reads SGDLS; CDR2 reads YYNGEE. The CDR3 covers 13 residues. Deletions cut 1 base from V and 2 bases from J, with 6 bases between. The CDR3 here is CASSVNPNYGYTF. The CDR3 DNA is TGTGCCAGCAGCGTAAATCCCAACTATGGCTACACCTTC.

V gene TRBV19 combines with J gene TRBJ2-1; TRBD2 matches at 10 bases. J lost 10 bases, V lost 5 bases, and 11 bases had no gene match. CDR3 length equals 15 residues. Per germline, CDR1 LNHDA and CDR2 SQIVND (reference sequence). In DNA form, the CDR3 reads TGTGCCAGTAGTCTTAAGCGGGGGGGCCGTCGAGAGCAGTTCTTC. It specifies CASSLKRGGRREQFF.

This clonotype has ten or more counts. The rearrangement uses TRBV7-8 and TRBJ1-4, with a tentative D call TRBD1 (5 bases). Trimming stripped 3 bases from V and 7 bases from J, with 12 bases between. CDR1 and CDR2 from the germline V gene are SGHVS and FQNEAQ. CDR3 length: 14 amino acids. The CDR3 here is CASSFLGGGEKLFF. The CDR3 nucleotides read TGTGCCAGCAGCTTCTTGGGGGGAGGTGAAAAACTGTTTTTT.

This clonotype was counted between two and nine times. CDR3 amino acids: CASMSSQETQYF. The DNA for the CDR3 is TGTGCCAGCATGTCCAGCCAAGAGACCCAGTACTTC. The chain uses TRBV28 and TRBJ2-5; D gene unclear. Per germline, CDR1 MDHEN and CDR2 SYDVKM. Trimming left V 7 bases short and J 1 base short, with 7 bases between. The CDR3 totals 12 residues.

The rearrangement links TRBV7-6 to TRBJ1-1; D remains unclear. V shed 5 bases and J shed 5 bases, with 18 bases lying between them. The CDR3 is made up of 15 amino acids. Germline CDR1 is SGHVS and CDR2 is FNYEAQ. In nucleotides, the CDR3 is TGTGCCAGCAGCGTCGGTGCAGGCGGGAGGACTGAAGCTTTCTTT. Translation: CASSVGAGGRTEAFF.

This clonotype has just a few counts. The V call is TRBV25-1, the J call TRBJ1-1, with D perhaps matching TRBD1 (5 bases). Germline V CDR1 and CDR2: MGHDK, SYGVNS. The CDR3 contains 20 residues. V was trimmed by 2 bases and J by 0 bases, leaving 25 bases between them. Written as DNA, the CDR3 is TGTGCCAGCAGTGAACACCCTCGGGGACCCGAACACTTGATGAACACTGAAGCTTTCTTT. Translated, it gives CASSEHPRGPEHLMNTEAFF.

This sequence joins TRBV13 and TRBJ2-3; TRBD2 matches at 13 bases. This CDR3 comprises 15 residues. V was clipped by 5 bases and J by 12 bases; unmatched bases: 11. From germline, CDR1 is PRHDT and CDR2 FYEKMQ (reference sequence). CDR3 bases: TGTGCCAGCAGCCCAGGCAGGGGACTAGCGGGGATCCAGTATTTT. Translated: CASSPGRGLAGIQYF.

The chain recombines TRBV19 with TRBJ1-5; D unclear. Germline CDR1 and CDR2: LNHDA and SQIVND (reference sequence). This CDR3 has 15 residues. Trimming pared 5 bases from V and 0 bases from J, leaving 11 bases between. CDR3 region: CASSFSHYSNQPQHF. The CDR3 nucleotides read TGTGCCAGTAGTTTTTCACACTATAGCAATCAGCCCCAGCATTTT.

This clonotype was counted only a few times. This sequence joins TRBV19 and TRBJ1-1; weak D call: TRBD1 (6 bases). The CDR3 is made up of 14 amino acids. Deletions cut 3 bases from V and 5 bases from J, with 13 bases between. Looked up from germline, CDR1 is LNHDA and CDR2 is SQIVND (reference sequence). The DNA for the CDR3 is TGTGCCAGTAGTATTGTTGAGGGGGGGACTGAAGCTTTCTTT. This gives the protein CASSIVEGGTEAFF. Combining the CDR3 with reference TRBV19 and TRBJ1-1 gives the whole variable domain DGGITQSPKYLFRKEGQNVTLSCEQNLNHDAMYWYRQDPGQGLRLIYYSQIVNDFQKGDIAEGYSVSREKKESFPLTVTSAQKNPTAFYLCASSIVEGGTEAFFGQGTRLTVV.

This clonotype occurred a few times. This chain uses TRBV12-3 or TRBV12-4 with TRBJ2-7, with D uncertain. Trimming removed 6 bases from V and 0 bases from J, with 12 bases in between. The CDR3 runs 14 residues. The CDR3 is CASSQTETSYEQYF. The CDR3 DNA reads TGTGCCAGCAGCCAAACAGAAACCTCCTACGAGCAGTACTTC.

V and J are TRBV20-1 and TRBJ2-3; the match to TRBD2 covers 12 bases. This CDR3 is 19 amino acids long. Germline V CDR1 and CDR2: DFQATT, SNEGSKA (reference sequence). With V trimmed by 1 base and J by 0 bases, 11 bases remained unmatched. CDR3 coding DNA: TGCAGTGCTAGAGTCCCCCCTAGCGGGAGGGCCTTTAGCACAGATACGCAGTATTTT. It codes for CSARVPPSGRAFSTDTQYF.

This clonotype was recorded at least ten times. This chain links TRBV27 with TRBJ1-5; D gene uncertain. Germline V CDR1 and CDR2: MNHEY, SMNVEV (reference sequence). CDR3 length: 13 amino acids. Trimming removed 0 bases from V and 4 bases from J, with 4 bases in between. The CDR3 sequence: CASSLSRNQPQHF. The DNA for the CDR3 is TGTGCCAGCAGTTTATCACGAAATCAGCCCCAGCATTTT.

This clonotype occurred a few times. CDR3: CASSPTSGSHEQYF. In nucleotides, the CDR3 is TGTGCCAGCAGCCCCACTAGCGGGAGTCACGAGCAGTACTTC. J is TRBJ2-7 and V is TRBV11-3; TRBD2 agrees at 11 bases. The CDR3 totals 14 residues. CDR1 and CDR2 (germline): SGHNT, YENEEA. The V gene end was trimmed by 5 bases and the J gene end by 5 bases; junction bases not matched to a gene: 5.

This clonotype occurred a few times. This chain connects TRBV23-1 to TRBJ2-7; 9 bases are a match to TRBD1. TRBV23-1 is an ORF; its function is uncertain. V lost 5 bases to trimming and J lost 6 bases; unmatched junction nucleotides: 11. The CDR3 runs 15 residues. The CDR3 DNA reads TGCGCCAGCAGTAGAACAGGGGGCGCGTCCACCGAGCAGTACTTC. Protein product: CASSRTGGASTEQYF.

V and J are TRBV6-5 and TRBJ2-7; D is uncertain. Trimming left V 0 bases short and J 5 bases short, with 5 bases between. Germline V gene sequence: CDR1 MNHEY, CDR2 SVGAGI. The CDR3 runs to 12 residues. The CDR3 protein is CASSYSGDEQYF. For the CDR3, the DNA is TGTGCCAGCAGTTACTCGGGCGACGAGCAGTACTTC.

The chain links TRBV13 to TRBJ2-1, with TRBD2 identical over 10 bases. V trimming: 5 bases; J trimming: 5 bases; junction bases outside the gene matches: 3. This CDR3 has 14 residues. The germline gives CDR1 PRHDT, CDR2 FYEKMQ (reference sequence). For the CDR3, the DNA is TGTGCCAGCAGCGGGACTAGCGTAAACAATGAGCAGTTCTTC. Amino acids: CASSGTSVNNEQFF. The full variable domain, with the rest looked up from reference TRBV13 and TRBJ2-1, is AAGVIQSPRHLIKEKRETATLKCYPIPRHDTVYWYQQGPGQDPQFLISFYEKMQSDKGSIPDRFSAQQFSDYHSELNMSSLELGDSALYFCASSGTSVNNEQFFGPGTRLTVL.

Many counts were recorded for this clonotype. The CDR3 nucleotides read TGTGCCACCAGTGATTCGAATATCAATGAGCAGTTCTTC. This translates into CATSDSNINEQFF. The chain carries TRBV24-1 and TRBJ2-1; no clear D gene. V was pared by 2 bases and J by 6 bases, with 7 bases between. Germline V gene sequence: CDR1 KGHDR, CDR2 SFDVKD. There are 13 residues in the CDR3.